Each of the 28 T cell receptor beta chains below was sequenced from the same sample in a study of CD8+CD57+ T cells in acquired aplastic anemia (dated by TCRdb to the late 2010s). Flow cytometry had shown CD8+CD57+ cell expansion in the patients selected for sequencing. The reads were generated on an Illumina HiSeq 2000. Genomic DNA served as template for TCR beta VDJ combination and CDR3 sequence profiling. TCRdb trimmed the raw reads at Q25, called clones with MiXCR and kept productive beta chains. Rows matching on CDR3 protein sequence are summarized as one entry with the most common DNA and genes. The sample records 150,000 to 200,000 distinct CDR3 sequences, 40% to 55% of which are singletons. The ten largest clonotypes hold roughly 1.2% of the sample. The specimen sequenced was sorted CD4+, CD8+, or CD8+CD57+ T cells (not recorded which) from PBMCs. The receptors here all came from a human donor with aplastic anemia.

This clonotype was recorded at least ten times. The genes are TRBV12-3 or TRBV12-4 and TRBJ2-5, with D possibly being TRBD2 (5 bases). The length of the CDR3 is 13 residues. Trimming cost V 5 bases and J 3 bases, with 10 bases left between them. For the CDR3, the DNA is TGTGCCAGCAGTCCACGGGGAAAAGAGACCCAGTACTTC. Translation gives CASSPRGKETQYF.

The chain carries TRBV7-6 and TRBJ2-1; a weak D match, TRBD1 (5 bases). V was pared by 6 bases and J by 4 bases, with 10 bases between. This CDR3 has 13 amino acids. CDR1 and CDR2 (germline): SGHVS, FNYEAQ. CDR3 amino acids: CASSRTGYNEQFF. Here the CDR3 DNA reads TGTGCCAGCAGTCGTACAGGTTACAATGAGCAGTTCTTC.

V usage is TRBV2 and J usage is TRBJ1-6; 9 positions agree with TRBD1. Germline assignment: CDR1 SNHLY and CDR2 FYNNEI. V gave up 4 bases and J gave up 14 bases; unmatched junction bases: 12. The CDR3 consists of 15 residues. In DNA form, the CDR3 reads TGTGCCAGCAGTGTAAGACAGGGGGAGTCCCGGACCCTCCACTTT. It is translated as CASSVRQGESRTLHF.

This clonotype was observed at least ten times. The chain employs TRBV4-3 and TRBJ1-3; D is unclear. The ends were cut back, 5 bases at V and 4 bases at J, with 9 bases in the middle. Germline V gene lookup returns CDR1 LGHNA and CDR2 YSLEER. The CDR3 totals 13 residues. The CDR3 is CASSEGAGNTIYF. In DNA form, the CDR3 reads TGCGCCAGCAGCGAGGGAGCCGGAAACACCATATATTTT.

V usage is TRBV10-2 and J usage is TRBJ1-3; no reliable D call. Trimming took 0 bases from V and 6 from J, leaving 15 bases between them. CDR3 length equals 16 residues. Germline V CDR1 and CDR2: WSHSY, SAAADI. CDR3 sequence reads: CASSESGSIAKNTIYF. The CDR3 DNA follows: TGCGCCAGCAGTGAGTCGGGCAGTATAGCCAAAAACACCATATATTTT.

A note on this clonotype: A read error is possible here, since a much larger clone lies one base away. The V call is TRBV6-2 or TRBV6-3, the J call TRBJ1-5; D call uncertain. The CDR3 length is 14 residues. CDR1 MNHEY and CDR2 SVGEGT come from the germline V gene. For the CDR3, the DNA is TGTGCCAGCAGTCTAGTTCTGGGGTATCAGTCCCAGCATTTT. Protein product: CASSLVLGYQSQHF.

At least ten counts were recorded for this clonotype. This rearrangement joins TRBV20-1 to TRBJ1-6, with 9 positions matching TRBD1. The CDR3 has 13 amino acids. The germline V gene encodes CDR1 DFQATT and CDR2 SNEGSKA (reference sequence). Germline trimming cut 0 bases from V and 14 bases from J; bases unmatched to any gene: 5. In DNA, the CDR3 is TGCAGTGCTAGAGAAACGACAGGGGGGTCCCTCCACTTT. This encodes CSARETTGGSLHF.

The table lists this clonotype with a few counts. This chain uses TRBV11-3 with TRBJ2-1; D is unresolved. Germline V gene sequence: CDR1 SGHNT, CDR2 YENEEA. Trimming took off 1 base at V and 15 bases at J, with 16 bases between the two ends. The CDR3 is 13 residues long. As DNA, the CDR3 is TGTGCCAGCAGCTTAGGCCTGGCCTCCAGGCTGTTCTTC. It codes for CASSLGLASRLFF.

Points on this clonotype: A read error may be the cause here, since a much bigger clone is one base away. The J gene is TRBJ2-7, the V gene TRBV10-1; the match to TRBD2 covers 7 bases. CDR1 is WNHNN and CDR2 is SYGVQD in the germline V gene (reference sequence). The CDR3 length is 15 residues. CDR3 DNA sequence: TGTGCCAGCAGCTCGGGACTAACAGCCGCCTACGGGCAGTACTTC. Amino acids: CASSSGLTAAYGQYF.

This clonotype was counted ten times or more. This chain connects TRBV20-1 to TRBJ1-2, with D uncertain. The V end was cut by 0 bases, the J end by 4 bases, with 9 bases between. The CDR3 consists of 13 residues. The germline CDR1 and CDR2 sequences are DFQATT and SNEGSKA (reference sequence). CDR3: CSARDPQTYGYTF. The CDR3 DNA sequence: TGCAGTGCTAGAGATCCCCAGACCTATGGCTACACCTTC.

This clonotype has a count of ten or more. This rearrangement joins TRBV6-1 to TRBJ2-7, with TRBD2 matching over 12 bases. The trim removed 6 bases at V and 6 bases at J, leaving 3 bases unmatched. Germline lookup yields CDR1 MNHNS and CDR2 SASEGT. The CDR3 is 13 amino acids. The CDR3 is CASSQTSGGEQYF. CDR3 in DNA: TGTGCCAGCAGCCAGACTAGCGGGGGCGAGCAGTACTTC.

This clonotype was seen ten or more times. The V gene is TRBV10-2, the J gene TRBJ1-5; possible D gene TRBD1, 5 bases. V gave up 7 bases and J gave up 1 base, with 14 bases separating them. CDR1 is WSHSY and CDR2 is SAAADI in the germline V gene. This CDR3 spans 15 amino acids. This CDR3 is CASMLGGGSNQPQHF. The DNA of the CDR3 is TGCGCCAGCATGCTTGGGGGTGGGAGCAATCAGCCCCAGCATTTT.

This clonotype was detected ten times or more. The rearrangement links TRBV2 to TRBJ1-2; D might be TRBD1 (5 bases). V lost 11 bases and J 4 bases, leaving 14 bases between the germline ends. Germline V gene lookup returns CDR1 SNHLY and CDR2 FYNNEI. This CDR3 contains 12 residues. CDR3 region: CAFRQTFYGYTF. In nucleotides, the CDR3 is TGTGCCTTCAGACAGACCTTCTATGGCTACACCTTC.

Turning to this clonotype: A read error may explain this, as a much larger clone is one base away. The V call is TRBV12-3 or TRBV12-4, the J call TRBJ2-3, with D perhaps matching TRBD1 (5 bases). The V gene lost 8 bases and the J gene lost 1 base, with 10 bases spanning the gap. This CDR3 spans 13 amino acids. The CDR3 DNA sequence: TGTGCCAGCCAAGGGGTTTGCACAGATACGCAGTATTTT. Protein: CASQGVCTDTQYF.

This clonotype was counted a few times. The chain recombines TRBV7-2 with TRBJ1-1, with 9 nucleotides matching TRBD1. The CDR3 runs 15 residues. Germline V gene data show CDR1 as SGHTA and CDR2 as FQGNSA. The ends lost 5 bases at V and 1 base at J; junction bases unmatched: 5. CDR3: CASSRLQGANTEAFF. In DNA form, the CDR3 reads TGTGCCAGCAGCCGCCTACAGGGGGCGAACACTGAAGCTTTCTTT.

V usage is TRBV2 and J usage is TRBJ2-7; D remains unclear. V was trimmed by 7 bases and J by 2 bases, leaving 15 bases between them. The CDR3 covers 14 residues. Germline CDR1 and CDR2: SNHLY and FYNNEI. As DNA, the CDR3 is TGTGCCAGCACCGAGAGCTTGGATCCCTACGAGCAGTACTTC. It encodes CASTESLDPYEQYF.

CDR3 DNA: TGTGCCATAACGGGACTCCTGGGCGAGCAGTACTTC. It translates to CAITGLLGEQYF. V is TRBV7-2 and J is TRBJ2-7, with a weak D call TRBD2 (6 bases). CDR3 length: 12 amino acids. V lost 10 bases and J lost 6, with 16 bases in between. Germline assignment: CDR1 SGHTA and CDR2 FQGNSA.

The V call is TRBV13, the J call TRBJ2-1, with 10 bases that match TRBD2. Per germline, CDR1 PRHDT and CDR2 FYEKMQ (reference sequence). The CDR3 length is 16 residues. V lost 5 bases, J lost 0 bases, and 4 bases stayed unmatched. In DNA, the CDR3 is TGTGCCAGCAGCATAAGCGGGAGGGTCTCCTACAATGAGCAGTTCTTC. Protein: CASSISGRVSYNEQFF.

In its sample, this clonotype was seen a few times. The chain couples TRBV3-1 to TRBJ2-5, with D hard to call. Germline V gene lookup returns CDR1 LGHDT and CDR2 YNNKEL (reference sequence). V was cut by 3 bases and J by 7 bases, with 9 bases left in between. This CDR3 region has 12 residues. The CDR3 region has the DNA TGTGCCAGCAGCCACGATATCAGGACCCAGTACTTC. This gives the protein CASSHDIRTQYF.

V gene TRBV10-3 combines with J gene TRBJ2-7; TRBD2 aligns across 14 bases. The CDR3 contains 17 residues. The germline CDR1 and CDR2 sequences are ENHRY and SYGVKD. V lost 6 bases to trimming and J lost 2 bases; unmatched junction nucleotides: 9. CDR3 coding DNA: TGTGCCATCAGATCCTCGGGACTAGCGGGGGCTGCCTACGAGCAGTACTTC. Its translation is CAIRSSGLAGAAYEQYF.

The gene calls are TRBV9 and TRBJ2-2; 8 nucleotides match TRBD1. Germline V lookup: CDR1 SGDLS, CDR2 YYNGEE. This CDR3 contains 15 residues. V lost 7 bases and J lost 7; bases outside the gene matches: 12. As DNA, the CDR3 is TGTGCCAGCCACGACGGACAGGGCGGTATCGGGGAGCTGTTTTTT. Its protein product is CASHDGQGGIGELFF. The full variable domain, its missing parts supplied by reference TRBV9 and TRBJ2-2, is DSGVTQTPKHLITATGQRVTLRCSPRSGDLSVYWYQQSLDQGLQFLIQYYNGEERAKGNILERFSAQQFPDLHSELNLSSLELGDSALYFCASHDGQGGIGELFFGEGSRLTVL.

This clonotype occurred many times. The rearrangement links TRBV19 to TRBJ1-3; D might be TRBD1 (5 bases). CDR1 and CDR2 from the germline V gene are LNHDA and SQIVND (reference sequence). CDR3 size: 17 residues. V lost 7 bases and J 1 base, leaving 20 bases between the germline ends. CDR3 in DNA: TGTGCCAGTACAACATTACGGAGGGGCCTGTCTGGAAACACCATATATTTT. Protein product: CASTTLRRGLSGNTIYF.

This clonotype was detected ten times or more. CDR3 in DNA: TGTGCCAGCAGCACAGGTGGGGAAGAGACCCAGTACTTC. Translating gives CASSTGGEETQYF. The chain recombines TRBV11-2 with TRBJ2-5, with D possibly TRBD1 on 5 matching bases. This CDR3 is 13 amino acids long. Trimming left V 5 bases short and J 3 bases short, with 10 bases between. Germline V CDR1 and CDR2: SGHAT, FQNNGV.

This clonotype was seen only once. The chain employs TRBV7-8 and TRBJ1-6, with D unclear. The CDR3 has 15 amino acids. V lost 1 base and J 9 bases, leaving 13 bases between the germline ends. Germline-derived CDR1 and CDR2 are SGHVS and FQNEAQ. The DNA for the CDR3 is TGTGCCAGCAGCTTAGGTAGCGGGGTTGGTTCACCCCTCCACTTT. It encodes CASSLGSGVGSPLHF.

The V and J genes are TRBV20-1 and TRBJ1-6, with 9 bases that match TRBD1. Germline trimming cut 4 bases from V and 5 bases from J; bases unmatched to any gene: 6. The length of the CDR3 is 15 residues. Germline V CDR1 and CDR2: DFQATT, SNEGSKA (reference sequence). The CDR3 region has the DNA TGCAGTGCTATAGCCGGGACAGGGAATAATTCACCCCTCCACTTT. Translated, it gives CSAIAGTGNNSPLHF.

The CDR3 region has the DNA TGTGCCAGCAGCTTAGAGGGGACTAGCGGGGCCACCTACGAGCAGTACTTC. Translating it yields CASSLEGTSGATYEQYF. J is TRBJ2-7 and V is TRBV11-1; 13 nucleotides agree with TRBD2. Germline-derived CDR1 and CDR2 are SGHAT and FQDESV (reference sequence). Unmatched junction bases numbered 5, after V lost 1 base and J lost 2 bases. This CDR3 comprises 17 residues.

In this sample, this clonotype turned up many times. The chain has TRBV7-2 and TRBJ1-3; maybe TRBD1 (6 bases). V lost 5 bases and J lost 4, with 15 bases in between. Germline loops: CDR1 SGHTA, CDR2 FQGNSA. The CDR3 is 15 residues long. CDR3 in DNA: TGTGCCAGCAGCCCCCTTCAGGGGAGCGGAAACACCATATATTTT. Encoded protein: CASSPLQGSGNTIYF.

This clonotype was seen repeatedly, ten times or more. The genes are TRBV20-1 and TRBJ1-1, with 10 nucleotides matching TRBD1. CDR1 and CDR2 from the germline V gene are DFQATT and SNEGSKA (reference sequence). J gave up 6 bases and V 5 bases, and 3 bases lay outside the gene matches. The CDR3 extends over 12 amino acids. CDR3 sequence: CSARTGGSEAFF. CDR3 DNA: TGCAGTGCTCGGACAGGGGGTTCTGAAGCTTTCTTT.